This T cell receptor (beta chain) derives from a study of T cells after yellow fever vaccination. The overall study: With SMART-Seq v4 Ultra Low Input, the fractions containing low cell numbers were prepared. Study observations and caveats: Most primary-vaccination clones reappeared after the booster (just under 98% CD4, 75% to 90% CD8).

Template switching by 5'RACE produced TCR cDNA, adding a universal primer site and UMIs. TCRdb fed the 5' RACE reads into MiXCR, producing one record per CDR3 protein. Altogether some 400,000 distinct CDR3 sequences are present, approximately 19% being singletons, with the ten largest covering roughly a sixth. This clonotype was counted a few times. The antigen is not known. The sequencing used PBMCs, collected before the yellow fever booster vaccination. The receptor comes from a man aged 18 to 30 who received the YFV17D yellow fever vaccine.

The CDR3 sequence is CASSQENIQYF. The CDR3 DNA sequence: TGTGCCAGCAGCCAAGAAAACATTCAGTACTTC. V usage is TRBV3-1 and J usage is TRBJ2-4; D is undetermined. In germline, CDR1 is LGHDT, CDR2 YNNKEL (reference sequence). Deletions cut 0 bases from V and 6 bases from J, with 0 bases between. This CDR3 region has 11 residues.